This T cell receptor (beta chain) was obtained from a study of blood T cell repertoires in COVID-19. Between the trimmed V and J ends, which lost 0 bases and 4 bases, there was a span of 8 bases. Germline CDR1 is SGDLS and CDR2 is YYNGEE. The CDR3 totals 13 residues. With respect to this clone: Different DNA sequences within this sample yield the same CDR3.

Method: immunoSEQ multiplex PCR; TCRdb's copy keeps in-frame clones and lacks some. This table holds some 490,000 clones, 88% found once. The sequenced material came from PBMCs or T cells enriched from blood (not recorded which). The TCR was taken from a woman aged 60 to 75 who had recovered from COVID-19. This rearrangement joins TRBV9 to TRBJ2-7; D might be TRBD2 (6 bases). The DNA for the CDR3 is TGTGCCAGCAGCGTAGACGGGAGATACGAGCAGTACTTC. Translating it yields CASSVDGRYEQYF.